This TCR beta chain was found in a study of blood T cell repertoires in COVID-19. Study summary: COVID-19 samples, acute and convalescent, were from the United States, Italy and Spain. PBMCs, B-cell-depleted T cells, or T cells were the source of the cDNA or gDNA that made up the material.

In the original analysis: Cell counts per sample came from amplifying reference gene primers. Repertoires were generated with immunoSEQ multiplex PCR, while TCRdb's copy carries only in-frame clones and drops some. The V and J calls and clone size were taken over from that table, and D and trimming were inferred from the DNA. The sample has around 100,000 clones; 91% are singletons. V shed 0 bases and J 5 bases; nucleotides not matched to a gene: 13. Germline-derived CDR1 and CDR2 are KGHDR and SFDVKD. This CDR3 contains 18 residues. Sample: peripheral blood. The receptor was isolated from a man aged 45 to 65 with active COVID-19. The chain recombines TRBV24-1 with TRBJ2-5, with 8 bases lining up with TRBD1. The CDR3 nucleotides are TGTGCCACCAGTGATTTGCGGCCCTGGGCAGGGGGCGGGGAGACCCAGTACTTC. This codes for CATSDLRPWAGGGETQYF.